Below are 27 T cell receptor beta chains sequenced from a single sample in a study of T-cell reconstitution after alpha-beta-depleted transplantation in children. TCRbeta library preparation incorporated unique molecular identifiers. TCRdb processed the PCR reads anew with MiXCR; each CDR3 protein has one entry. The sample includes roughly 340,000 distinct CDR3 sequences, roughly 16% of them seen just once. Sequencing used PBMCs, mostly from graft donor cells, obtained 360 days after TCRalphabeta/CD19-depleted stem cell transplant. Every receptor here comes from a male patient between 2 and 10 years old who had a stem cell transplant for acute lymphoblastic leukemia, so the T cells may come from the graft donor.

This clonotype was seen many times. The gene calls are TRBV9 and TRBJ2-7, with a tentative D call TRBD2 (5 bases). The CDR3 is made up of 14 amino acids. Trimming pared 0 bases from V and 1 base from J, leaving 8 bases between. Germline CDR1 SGDLS, CDR2 YYNGEE. The CDR3: CASSVELGSYEQYF. CDR3 nucleotide sequence: TGTGCCAGCAGCGTAGAACTAGGTTCCTACGAGCAGTACTTC.

The gene calls are TRBV5-1 and TRBJ2-7; a possible D gene is TRBD2 (6 bases). This CDR3 region has 13 residues. Germline V gives CDR1 SGHRS, CDR2 YFSETQ. Trimming left V 3 bases short and J 2 bases short, with 9 bases between. The DNA for the CDR3 is TGCGCCAGCAGCTGGAGGGAACCCTACGAGCAGTACTTC. Protein product: CASSWREPYEQYF.

The chain couples TRBV6-5 to TRBJ2-2; TRBD1 aligns across 7 bases. Germline-derived CDR1 and CDR2 are MNHEY and SVGAGI. J was trimmed by 6 bases and V by 2 bases; bases with no gene match: 9. There are 16 residues in the CDR3. CDR3 DNA sequence: TGTGCCAGCAGTTACCTCGGCAGGGGGATAGCCGGGGAGCTGTTTTTT. Protein product: CASSYLGRGIAGELFF.

The V and J genes are TRBV4-3 and TRBJ2-2, with D maybe TRBD1 (6 bases). This CDR3 has 16 residues. Germline-derived CDR1 and CDR2 are LGHNA and YSLEER. V was cut by 1 base and J by 0 bases, with 9 bases left in between. The CDR3 reads CASSQVRGANTGELFF. CDR3 DNA: TGCGCCAGCAGCCAAGTCAGGGGCGCGAACACCGGGGAGCTGTTTTTT.

J is TRBJ1-2 and V is TRBV29-1; the match to TRBD1 covers 9 bases. Germline CDR1 is SQVTM and CDR2 is ANQGSEA. CDR3 length: 16 residues. After removal of 3 bases from V and 0 bases from J, the junction contained 8 bases not matched to a gene. In DNA, the CDR3 is TGCAGCGTTGAGGGCCCCGGACAGGGGCCTAACTATGGCTACACCTTC. The encoded protein is CSVEGPGQGPNYGYTF. Looking up the rest from reference TRBV29-1 and TRBJ1-2 gives the full variable domain: SAVISQKPSRDICQRGTSLTIQCQVDSQVTMMFWYRQQPGQSLTLIATANQGSEATYESGFVIDKFPISRPNLTFSTLTVSNMSPEDSSIYLCSVEGPGQGPNYGYTFGSGTRLTVV.

The V call is TRBV6-2 or TRBV6-3, the J call TRBJ2-2, with 13 bases aligning to TRBD2. The junction had 6 bases not matched to a gene; V was cut back by 6 bases and J by 5 bases. Per germline, CDR1 MNHEY and CDR2 SVGEGT. This CDR3 is 16 amino acids long. The CDR3 is CASSRLAGGETGELFF. CDR3 in DNA: TGTGCCAGCAGCCGACTAGCGGGAGGAGAGACCGGGGAGCTGTTTTTT.

This rearrangement joins TRBV6-2 or TRBV6-3 to TRBJ1-2, with 8 bases that match TRBD1. J gave up 3 bases and V 7 bases, and 13 bases lay outside the gene matches. There are 16 residues in the CDR3. Germline assignment: CDR1 MNHEY and CDR2 SVGEGT. CDR3 nucleotide sequence: TGTGCCAGCACCCACCGGACAGGGAATATAGACTATGGCTACACCTTC. Amino acid sequence: CASTHRTGNIDYGYTF.

This clonotype was detected only a few times. The chain employs TRBV5-1 and TRBJ2-4; D is unresolved. The CDR3 has 15 residues. Germline CDR1 reads SGHRS; CDR2 reads YFSETQ. The V end was cut by 4 bases, the J end by 4 bases, with 15 bases between. Here the CDR3 DNA reads TGCGCCAGCAGCGTAACAAAGGCCGGAAAAAACATTCAGTACTTC. Translation gives CASSVTKAGKNIQYF.

The chain employs TRBV7-8 and TRBJ1-5; perhaps TRBD1 as D (5 bases). The CDR3 is 16 amino acids. The V end lost 4 bases, the J end lost 2 bases, and 15 bases lay between the germline ends. In germline, CDR1 is SGHVS, CDR2 FQNEAQ. CDR3 protein: CASSSHGGGGNQPQHF. In DNA, the CDR3 is TGTGCCAGCAGCTCCCACGGGGGAGGCGGCAATCAGCCCCAGCATTTT.

The sample holds a few counts of this clonotype. V and J are TRBV5-1 and TRBJ2-4, with TRBD1 as a possible D gene (5 bases). Trimming removed 0 bases from V and 1 base from J, with 23 bases in between. CDR1 is SGHRS and CDR2 is YFSETQ in the germline V gene. The CDR3 runs 20 residues. The CDR3: CASSLDPQVQGSWAKNIQYF. Written as DNA, the CDR3 is TGCGCCAGCAGCTTGGACCCCCAGGTGCAGGGCAGTTGGGCCAAAAACATTCAGTACTTC.

The chain recombines TRBV25-1 with TRBJ2-2; 9 bases line up with TRBD2. The V gene's germline CDR1 is MGHDK and CDR2 SYGVNS. The CDR3 has 15 amino acids. Losses at the gene ends were 2 bases for V and 7 bases for J; bases not matched to a gene: 5. The CDR3 nucleotides read TGTGCCAGCAGTGAAGGAGCGGGAGGTTTCGGGGAGCTGTTTTTT. It yields the protein CASSEGAGGFGELFF.

The rearrangement uses TRBV9 and TRBJ1-5; maybe TRBD1 (5 bases). CDR1 and CDR2 (germline): SGDLS, YYNGEE. The V and J ends lost 3 bases and 6 bases respectively, with 10 bases between them. CDR3 size: 13 residues. CDR3 sequence (DNA): TGTGCCAGCAGCGGGGGGGTCGGTCAGCCCCAGCATTTT. Its protein product is CASSGGVGQPQHF.

The chain is built from TRBV14 and TRBJ2-2; D is ambiguous. Germline V lookup: CDR1 SGHDN, CDR2 FVKESK. Trimming removed 1 base from V and 4 bases from J, with 13 bases in between. The CDR3 contains 16 residues. The chain's CDR3 is CASSQVAGPVTGELFF. Here the CDR3 DNA reads TGTGCCAGCAGCCAAGTGGCAGGTCCTGTCACCGGGGAGCTGTTTTTT.

In this sample, this clonotype turned up a few times. The chain couples TRBV29-1 to TRBJ2-1; possible D gene TRBD2, 5 bases. Germline V gives CDR1 SQVTM, CDR2 ANQGSEA. V lost 4 bases and J lost 1, with 14 bases in between. CDR3 size: 15 residues. CDR3 sequence (DNA): TGCAGCGTTGTTGACGGCGGGCTTTCCTACAATGAGCAGTTCTTC. Its protein is CSVVDGGLSYNEQFF.

The V call is TRBV5-1, the J call TRBJ2-7; 9 bases are shared with TRBD2. This CDR3 comprises 15 residues. V dropped 4 bases and J dropped 0; count of bases not matched to a gene: 5. Germline CDR1 reads SGHRS; CDR2 reads YFSETQ. The CDR3 reads CASSVLAGSSYEQYF. CDR3 sequence (DNA): TGCGCCAGCAGCGTACTAGCGGGTTCCTCCTACGAGCAGTACTTC.

The sample holds a few counts of this clonotype. V usage is TRBV20-1 and J usage is TRBJ1-5, with 7 bases matching TRBD1. The germline gives CDR1 DFQATT, CDR2 SNEGSKA (reference sequence). The CDR3 covers 14 residues. The V gene end was trimmed by 1 base and the J gene end by 2 bases; junction bases not matched to a gene: 2. Here the CDR3 reads CSARVGTGNQPQHF. The CDR3, as DNA: TGCAGTGCTAGAGTTGGGACAGGCAATCAGCCCCAGCATTTT.

The table lists this clonotype with a few counts. The genes are TRBV7-9 and TRBJ2-2, with 11 bases that match TRBD2. V lost 5 bases to trimming and J lost 1 base; unmatched junction nucleotides: 6. This CDR3 comprises 17 residues. Germline V gives CDR1 SEHNR, CDR2 FQNEAQ (reference sequence). This CDR3 is CASSAPGLAENTGELFF. For the CDR3, the DNA is TGTGCCAGCAGCGCACCGGGACTAGCGGAGAACACCGGGGAGCTGTTTTTT.

This clonotype has more than one count but fewer than ten. The V and J genes are TRBV20-1 and TRBJ2-1; the D is unclear. CDR1 DFQATT and CDR2 SNEGSKA come from the germline V gene (reference sequence). Trimming took 0 bases from V and 2 from J, leaving 11 bases between them. There are 15 residues in the CDR3. The CDR3 region has the DNA TGCAGTGCTAGAGATATGGGTAGGACCTACAATGAGCAGTTCTTC. Translation gives CSARDMGRTYNEQFF.

The chain has TRBV10-3 and TRBJ1-1, with D hard to call. The CDR3 covers 14 residues. Germline CDR1 ENHRY, CDR2 SYGVKD. V gave up 4 bases and J gave up 1 base, with 10 bases separating them. CDR3 loop: CAISVARANTEAFF. The CDR3, as DNA: TGTGCCATCAGTGTTGCGCGGGCGAACACTGAAGCTTTCTTT.

This clonotype has at least ten counts. The J gene is TRBJ2-2, the V gene TRBV27, with TRBD1 matching over 10 bases. Germline V gives CDR1 MNHEY, CDR2 SMNVEV (reference sequence). Trimming removed 3 bases from V and 9 bases from J; junction bases left unmatched: 7. This CDR3 is built from 15 residues. The CDR3 reads CASSLDRGRIRELFF. CDR3 in DNA: TGTGCCAGCAGTTTGGACAGGGGGAGGATCAGGGAGCTGTTTTTT.

Worth noting for this clonotype: Compared with germline, one end of the junction differs, possibly owing to a read error. The chain carries TRBV20-1 and TRBJ2-3; tentative D call: TRBD1 (6 bases). From germline, CDR1 is DFQATT and CDR2 SNEGSKA (reference sequence). The CDR3 runs 17 residues. The CDR3 region has the DNA TGCTGTGCTAGACCCATCCCGGGCAGGGGTTACACAGATACGCAGTATTTT. Translated, it gives CCARPIPGRGYTDTQYF.

This clonotype was counted a few times. The chain links TRBV12-3 or TRBV12-4 to TRBJ2-1; D gene uncertain. V dropped 3 bases and J dropped 7 bases, with 13 bases sitting between them. The CDR3 length is 14 residues. CDR3 residues: CASSFSDPRNEQFF. CDR3 DNA sequence: TGTGCCAGCAGTTTCTCTGACCCAAGGAATGAGCAGTTCTTC.

In its sample, this clonotype was seen many times. The chain combines TRBV28 with TRBJ1-1; no clear D. The CDR3 spans 12 residues. The V end lost 3 bases, the J end lost 2 bases, and 4 bases lay between the germline ends. CDR1 MDHEN and CDR2 SYDVKM come from the germline V gene. In nucleotides, the CDR3 is TGTGCCAGCAGTTTGACAAACACTGAAGCTTTCTTT. It specifies CASSLTNTEAFF. Full variable domain (missing parts from reference TRBV28 and TRBJ1-1): DVKVTQSSRYLVKRTGEKVFLECVQDMDHENMFWYRQDPGLGLRLIYFSYDVKMKEKGDIPEGYSVSREKKERFSLILESASTNQTSMYLCASSLTNTEAFFGQGTRLTVV.

The V call is TRBV18, the J call TRBJ2-1; possible D gene TRBD2, 6 bases. Trimming left V 3 bases short and J 4 bases short, with 13 bases between. The CDR3 is 15 amino acids. Looked up from germline, CDR1 is KGHSH and CDR2 is LQKENI. The CDR3 bases are TGTGCCAGCTCACCGACCTTAGGACTATACAATGAGCAGTTCTTC. Protein sequence: CASSPTLGLYNEQFF.

The chain couples TRBV3-1 to TRBJ1-3, with D tentatively TRBD1 (6 bases). CDR1 is LGHDT and CDR2 is YNNKEL in the germline V gene (reference sequence). Trimming pared 5 bases from V and 0 bases from J, leaving 17 bases between. CDR3 size: 17 residues. CDR3 region: CASSETIGQSSGNTIYF. Here the CDR3 DNA reads TGTGCCAGCAGCGAAACTATCGGACAGAGCTCTGGAAACACCATATATTTT.

This clonotype was counted only a few times. The chain combines TRBV7-9 with TRBJ2-2; D is unresolved. This CDR3 has 13 residues. V lost 7 bases to trimming and J lost 0 bases, with 6 bases between them. Germline assignment: CDR1 SEHNR and CDR2 FQNEAQ (reference sequence). CDR3 DNA: TGTGCCAGCAAGCTTGCGAACACCGGGGAGCTGTTTTTT. Amino acid sequence: CASKLANTGELFF.

This clonotype was seen more than once but under ten times. The CDR3 nucleotides read TGTGCCAGCAGTCCTTGGCTTGACTACGAGCAGTACTTC. Translating it yields CASSPWLDYEQYF. The chain couples TRBV6-1 to TRBJ2-7; D gene ambiguous. CDR1 and CDR2 from the germline V gene are MNHNS and SASEGT. Trimming took off 5 bases at V and 3 bases at J, with 11 bases between the two ends. The CDR3 runs 13 residues.